This TCR beta chain was captured by sequencing in a study of T cells in Graves' hyperthyroidism and ophthalmopathy. Across the study: Peripheral blood collection took place at initial diagnosis, before any treatment.

Regions amplified from RNA transcripts were the TCR beta CDR3 regions. The TCR CDR3 was amplified in a first-round RT-PCR using the HTBI primer set. MiXCR, applied by TCRdb to the multiplex PCR reads, yields one record per CDR3 protein. This table holds a few hundred thousand distinct CDR3 sequences, approximately 15% found once. Broader study findings: The model identified upcoming ophthalmopathy a median about six months ahead of onset.

The CDR3 totals 15 residues. Germline loops: CDR1 MNHEY, CDR2 SMNVEV (reference sequence). The V gene lost 6 bases and the J gene lost 0 bases, with 12 bases spanning the gap. As to this clonotype: Its antigen is as yet unknown.

No ophthalmopathy progression within 18 months constituted stable Graves' hyperthyroidism. Patients were aged 18 to 65, had disease duration under 2 months, and had newly diagnosed hyperthyroidism. The chain recombines TRBV27 with TRBJ2-4; D is undetermined. The clonotype comes from a woman aged 25 to 39 with Graves' hyperthyroidism. Sequenced sample: blood. The CDR3 DNA sequence: TGTGCCAGCAGCCAGAGGTATTTAGCCAAAAACATTCAGTACTTC. Amino acid sequence: CASSQRYLAKNIQYF.